These 6 T cell receptor beta chains came from one sample sequenced in a study of T cell repertoires in cytomegalovirus infection. TCRdb independently ran MiXCR on the reads; one entry per CDR3 protein. The repertoire holds about half a million distinct CDR3 sequences, with roughly 42% as singletons. No antigen has been identified for these receptors. The input for sequencing was cultured PBMCs, taken from culture after CMV antigen stimulation. Receptors originate from a human donor in good health (CMV status not recorded). Some clones in this sample may be carry-over from other donors' samples.

V gene TRBV4-3 combines with J gene TRBJ1-1; D gene ambiguous. The V gene lost 1 base and the J gene lost 6 bases, with 15 bases spanning the gap. This CDR3 has 15 amino acids. Germline V gene sequence: CDR1 LGHNA, CDR2 YSLEER. The CDR3 is CASSQVTRRIAEAFF. CDR3 DNA sequence: TGCGCCAGCAGCCAAGTTACGCGGAGAATCGCTGAAGCTTTCTTT.

The V and J genes are TRBV7-2 and TRBJ2-2; no clear D. V lost 5 bases, J lost 8 bases, and 12 bases lay in between. Germline V gives CDR1 SGHTA, CDR2 FQGNSA. The CDR3 runs to 13 residues. This CDR3 reads CASSTRKRGELFF. The DNA of the CDR3 is TGTGCCAGCAGCACCAGGAAGAGGGGGGAGCTGTTTTTT. Combining the CDR3 with reference TRBV7-2 and TRBJ2-2 gives the whole variable domain GAGVSQSPSNKVTEKGKDVELRCDPISGHTALYWYRQSLGQGLEFLIYFQGNSAPDKSGLPSDRFSAERTGGSVSTLTIQRTQQEDSAVYLCASSTRKRGELFFGEGSRLTVL.

The chain links TRBV7-2 to TRBJ2-5; no firm D call. This CDR3 region has 16 residues. Trimming removed 3 bases from V and 5 bases from J, with 19 bases in between. Germline-derived CDR1 and CDR2 are SGHTA and FQGNSA. CDR3 sequence: CASSLPSSGPKETQYF. The CDR3 bases are TGTGCCAGCAGCTTGCCGTCGTCGGGCCCGAAGGAGACCCAGTACTTC.

The gene calls are TRBV7-8 and TRBJ2-1, with 8 positions matching TRBD1. The CDR3 is made up of 13 amino acids. With V trimmed by 0 bases and J by 13 bases, 5 bases remained unmatched. Germline CDR1 reads SGHVS; CDR2 reads FQNEAQ. The CDR3 spells CASSLASGQAQFF. The CDR3 coding sequence is TGTGCCAGCAGCTTAGCCTCGGGACAGGCCCAGTTCTTC. Complete variable domain (other parts from reference TRBV7-8 and TRBJ2-1): GAGVSQSPRYKVAKRGQDVALRCDPISGHVSLFWYQQALGQGPEFLTYFQNEAQLDKSGLPSDRFFAERPEGSVSTLKIQRTQQEDSAVYLCASSLASGQAQFFGPGTRLTVL.

This clonotype has only a few counts. V is TRBV12-3 or TRBV12-4 and J is TRBJ1-3, with a tentative D call TRBD1 (5 bases). The CDR3 consists of 14 residues. V shed 7 bases and J shed 3 bases, with 13 bases lying between them. The CDR3 loop is CASTLDTGGNTIYF. The CDR3 bases are TGTGCCAGCACTCTCGACACAGGTGGAAACACCATATATTTT.

This clonotype was observed a few times. The rearrangement uses TRBV7-6 and TRBJ2-7; possibly TRBD2 for D (6 bases). The length of the CDR3 is 15 residues. Trimming took off 1 base at V and 6 bases at J, with 16 bases between the two ends. Per the germline V gene, CDR1 is SGHVS and CDR2 is FNYEAQ. As DNA, the CDR3 is TGTGCCAGCAGCTTAGTCTCGGACTACCCGCTCGAGCAGTACTTC. Protein product: CASSLVSDYPLEQYF.